The 7 T cell receptor beta chains given below trace back to one sample, sequenced in a study of identical twins (dated by TCRdb to the mid-2010s). The library relied on 5' RACE. Sequencing relied on an Illumina HiSeq 2000. The public reads were run again by TCRdb, first through fastp at Q25 and then through MiXCR, and only productive beta chains were kept. Merged by CDR3 protein, the rows form single entries marked with the most common genes and DNA. Recorded for this sample are 470,000 or so distinct CDR3 sequences; about 24% of them occurred a single time. The ten largest make up 2.9% of the sample. These records were also assigned to another study, of T cells expressing NK-cell markers.

The sample taken for sequencing was CD4+ T cells sorted from blood. The receptors originated from a woman aged 18 to 35 in good health.

In this sample, this clonotype turned up once. The V gene is TRBV7-6, the J gene TRBJ2-1; D might be TRBD2 (6 bases). This CDR3 is built from 15 residues. CDR1 is SGHVS, CDR2 FNYEAQ, per germline. V lost 3 bases to trimming and J lost 4 bases, with 13 bases between them. CDR3 coding DNA: TGTGCCAGCAGCTTTGAGGACTACGCATACAATGAGCAGTTCTTC. Translation: CASSFEDYAYNEQFF.

The chain has TRBV12-3 or TRBV12-4 and TRBJ2-1; no firm D call. The CDR3 is made up of 11 amino acids. Deletions cut 4 bases from V and 8 bases from J, with 6 bases between. CDR3 region: CASSYRYEQFF. In DNA, the CDR3 is TGTGCCAGCAGTTATCGATATGAGCAGTTCTTC.

The chain recombines TRBV7-9 with TRBJ2-7, with 7 bases lining up with TRBD1. The CDR3 has 16 amino acids. From germline, CDR1 is SEHNR and CDR2 FQNEAQ (reference sequence). The J segment lost 1 base and the V segment lost 5 bases, leaving 11 bases of the junction unmatched. CDR3 protein: CASSPWTGQGSYEQYF. The DNA for the CDR3 is TGTGCCAGCAGCCCTTGGACAGGCCAGGGTTCCTACGAGCAGTACTTC.

This clonotype turned up a few times. The chain has TRBV11-2 and TRBJ2-2, with 12 bases matching TRBD2. The CDR3 is made up of 16 amino acids. From germline, CDR1 is SGHAT and CDR2 FQNNGV. J gave up 4 bases and V 5 bases, and 5 bases lay outside the gene matches. DNA of the CDR3: TGTGCCAGCAGCGCGACTAGCGGGAGACCCACCGGGGAGCTGTTTTTT. This codes for CASSATSGRPTGELFF.

This clonotype has only a few counts. The rearrangement joins TRBV3-1 to TRBJ2-1; no clear D. The germline gives CDR1 LGHDT, CDR2 YNNKEL (reference sequence). Trimming took 6 bases from V and 9 from J, leaving 15 bases between them. The CDR3 is made up of 13 amino acids. As DNA, the CDR3 is TGTGCCAGCAGTCCCACGGTCACGGCTGAGCAGTTCTTC. Its translation is CASSPTVTAEQFF.

The chain links TRBV10-3 to TRBJ2-7; D not certain. CDR3 length equals 13 residues. CDR1 ENHRY and CDR2 SYGVKD come from the germline V gene. Trimming pared 4 bases from V and 3 bases from J, leaving 10 bases between. CDR3 sequence (DNA): TGTGCCATCAGTGTTAACTACTACTACGAGCAGTACTTC. Translating it yields CAISVNYYYEQYF.

The chain links TRBV7-9 to TRBJ2-3; 16 positions match TRBD2. Germline lookup yields CDR1 SEHNR and CDR2 FQNEAQ (reference sequence). The CDR3 length is 16 residues. V was pared by 3 bases and J by 6 bases, with 3 bases of the junction left unmatched. The CDR3 spells CASSLGLAGGLDTQYF. Written as DNA, the CDR3 is TGTGCCAGCAGCTTGGGACTAGCGGGGGGGCTGGATACGCAGTATTTT. The full variable domain, its missing parts supplied by reference TRBV7-9 and TRBJ2-3, is DTGVSQNPRHKITKRGQNVTFRCDPISEHNRLYWYRQTLGQGPEFLTYFQNEAQLEKSRLLSDRFSAERPKGSFSTLEIQRTEQGDSAMYLCASSLGLAGGLDTQYFGPGTRLTVL.